The subject of this entry is one T cell receptor (beta chain). As yet, its antigen is unknown. TCRdb ran MiXCR on the PCR reads and lists one entry per CDR3 protein. The sample holds over 300,000 distinct CDR3 sequences; roughly 24% are singletons and the top ten take about 0.7%. The data were taken from a study of molecular identifiers for immune sequencing clone quantification. The overall study: Four portions were sequenced after RNA from roughly 18,000 or 92,000 naive CD8 cells was split five ways in replicates.

From roughly 20,000 to 1,000,000 sorted cells, naive CD8 libraries were generated with 10%, 30% or 50% RNA. Naive CD8 T cells, phenotype CD8+CD4-CCR7+CD45RA+, were sorted. Study results and caveats: The study found clones above 20 RNA copies held over 99% of effector molecules and under 1% in naive cells.

CDR1 and CDR2 from the germline V gene are SGHVS and FQNEAQ. This CDR3 has 15 residues. V was trimmed by 5 bases and J by 3 bases, leaving 17 bases between them. This receptor was taken from a human donor in good health. Some libraries in this study had Jurkat cell RNA spiked in. The material sequenced was naive CD8+ T cells from blood, with Jurkat cell RNA spiked in. Subset reported: FACS-sorted CD8+CD4-CCR7+CD45RA+ naive T cells. This sequence joins TRBV7-8 and TRBJ2-7; D is uncertain. This chain's CDR3 is CASSDHYTPSYEQYF. In DNA form, the CDR3 reads TGTGCCAGCAGCGACCACTACACACCAAGCTACGAGCAGTACTTC.